What follows are 11 T cell receptor beta chains derived from one specimen sequenced in a study of radiotherapy plus CTLA-4 blockade in lung cancer. Data came from immunoSEQ multiplex PCR; TCRdb stores just in-frame clones and leaves some out. The sample has fewer than 75,000 clones, around nine tenths seen once. The source was peripheral blood, collected from a patient treated with radiotherapy plus ipilimumab. Source of these receptors: a human donor with non-small cell lung cancer that progressed on radiotherapy plus ipilimumab.

This rearrangement joins TRBV5-1 to TRBJ2-3; 7 bases align to TRBD1. Trimming removed 0 bases from V and 3 bases from J; junction bases left unmatched: 1. CDR1 and CDR2 (germline): SGHRS, YFSETQ. This CDR3 contains 14 residues. This CDR3 is CASSLGGQTDTQYF. Here the CDR3 DNA reads TGCGCCAGCAGCTTGGGGGGACAGACAGATACGCAGTATTTT.

V usage is TRBV9 and J usage is TRBJ1-2; D remains unclear. The ends were cut back, 0 bases at V and 6 bases at J, with 12 bases in the middle. CDR3 size: 14 residues. Germline V CDR1 and CDR2: SGDLS, YYNGEE. For the CDR3, the DNA is TGTGCCAGCAGCGTAGCAAGCTGGTGGGATGGCTACACCTTC. This gives the protein CASSVASWWDGYTF.

The chain joins TRBV7-8 to TRBJ1-1; TRBD1 agrees at 10 bases. Trimming cost V 5 bases and J 7 bases; bases outside gene matches: 10. CDR3 length: 15 residues. CDR1 SGHVS and CDR2 FQNEAQ come from the germline V gene. The CDR3 region is CASSLRRDRGIEAFF. The CDR3 coding sequence is TGTGCCAGCAGCCTCCGAAGGGACAGGGGAATTGAAGCTTTCTTT.

This clone has just one count. The rearrangement joins TRBV27 to TRBJ1-4, with 8 bases lining up with TRBD1. This CDR3 comprises 18 residues. V was pared by 5 bases and J by 2 bases, with 13 bases of the junction left unmatched. Germline V CDR1 and CDR2: MNHEY, SMNVEV (reference sequence). The CDR3 protein is CASSPIPPQGATNEKLFF. In DNA, the CDR3 is TGTGCCAGCAGTCCCATCCCCCCCCAGGGGGCGACTAATGAAAAACTGTTTTTT.

The chain employs TRBV5-1 and TRBJ2-2; D may match TRBD1 or TRBD2 (5 bases each). Germline assignment: CDR1 SGHRS and CDR2 YFSETQ. V lost 0 bases to trimming and J lost 4 bases, with 10 bases between them. The CDR3 runs to 15 residues. The CDR3 loop is CASSLGGDLTGELFF. The CDR3 DNA reads TGCGCCAGCAGCTTGGGAGGGGACCTCACCGGGGAGCTGTTTTTT.

This chain links TRBV27 with TRBJ2-7, with D maybe TRBD1 (6 bases). The CDR3 sequence is 17 residues long. V was cut by 1 base and J by 2 bases, with 18 bases left in between. Germline V gene sequence: CDR1 MNHEY, CDR2 SMNVEV (reference sequence). The CDR3 sequence is CASSLYPTGIETYEQYF. In DNA form, the CDR3 reads TGTGCCAGCAGTTTATATCCAACAGGGATCGAAACCTACGAGCAGTACTTC.

This chain uses TRBV5-1 with TRBJ2-7; the D gene is possibly TRBD1 (6 bases). The CDR3 runs to 14 residues. Per the germline V gene, CDR1 is SGHRS and CDR2 is YFSETQ. Between the trimmed V and J ends, which lost 0 bases and 5 bases, there was a span of 12 bases. CDR3 residues: CASSLAQGRDEQYF. Written as DNA, the CDR3 is TGCGCCAGCAGCTTGGCCCAGGGGCGCGACGAGCAGTACTTC.

The chain is built from TRBV5-1 and TRBJ2-1; 10 bases map to TRBD2. Germline V CDR1 and CDR2: SGHRS, YFSETQ. V trimming: 4 bases; J trimming: 1 base; junction bases outside the gene matches: 2. The CDR3 length is 15 residues. CDR3: CASSLAGESYNEQFF. The CDR3 DNA follows: TGCGCCAGCAGCCTAGCGGGAGAGTCCTACAATGAGCAGTTCTTC.

The chain recombines TRBV5-1 with TRBJ2-3, with 15 bases aligning to TRBD2. Germline assignment: CDR1 SGHRS and CDR2 YFSETQ. The CDR3 totals 20 residues. The V gene end was trimmed by 1 base and the J gene end by 2 bases; junction bases not matched to a gene: 11. CDR3 amino acids: CASSLWRMGLAGGITDTQYF. The CDR3 DNA reads as TGCGCCAGCAGCTTGTGGAGGATGGGACTAGCGGGAGGAATCACAGATACGCAGTATTTT.

The rearrangement joins TRBV7-3 to TRBJ2-4; 8 bases fit TRBD1. Per the germline V gene, CDR1 is SGHTA and CDR2 is FQGTGA. The J segment lost 2 bases and the V segment lost 7 bases, leaving 10 bases of the junction unmatched. CDR3 length: 16 amino acids. CDR3 DNA: TGTGCCAGCACGGAACCCCACAGGGGGACCAAAAACATTCAGTACTTC. This codes for CASTEPHRGTKNIQYF.

This chain connects TRBV25-1 to TRBJ2-1; no definite D call. The V end was cut by 4 bases, the J end by 5 bases, with 15 bases between. The V gene's germline CDR1 is MGHDK and CDR2 SYGVNS. The CDR3 has 15 amino acids. CDR3 sequence reads: CASSGAGSLNNEQFF. CDR3 DNA sequence: TGTGCCAGCAGTGGCGCAGGTAGTTTGAACAATGAGCAGTTCTTC.